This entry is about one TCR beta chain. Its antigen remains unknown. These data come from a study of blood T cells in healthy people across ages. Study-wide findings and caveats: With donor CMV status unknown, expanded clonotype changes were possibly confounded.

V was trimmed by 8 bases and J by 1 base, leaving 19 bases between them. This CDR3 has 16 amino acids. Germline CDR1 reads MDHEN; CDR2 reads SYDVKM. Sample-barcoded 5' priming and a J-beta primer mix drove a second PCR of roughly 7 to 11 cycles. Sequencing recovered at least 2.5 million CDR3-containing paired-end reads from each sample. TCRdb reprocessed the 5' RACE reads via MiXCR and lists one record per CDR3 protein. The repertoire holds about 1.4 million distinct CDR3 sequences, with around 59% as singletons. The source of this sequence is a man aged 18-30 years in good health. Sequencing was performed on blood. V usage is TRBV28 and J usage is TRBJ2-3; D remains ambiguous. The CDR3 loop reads CASQRATVWGTDTQYF. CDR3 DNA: TGTGCCAGCCAAAGAGCCACGGTGTGGGGCACAGATACGCAGTATTTT.